This TCR beta chain was recorded in a study of OX40 agonist ivuxolimab in advanced cancers. Study as a whole: Patients received ivuxolimab, an agonistic anti-OX40 (CD134) antibody.

Only in-frame clones appear in the TCRdb table, and some are missing; sequencing was by immunoSEQ multiplex PCR. Found here are approximately 46,000 clones, 70% to 80% of them singletons; the top ten hold under 5%. This CDR3 contains 16 residues. CDR1 and CDR2 from the germline V gene are SGHDT and YYEEEE. V shed 0 bases and J 3 bases; nucleotides not matched to a gene: 6. The origin of this receptor is an adult with an advanced solid tumor such as melanoma, head and neck, liver or kidney cancer. The specimen comprised CD4+ or CD8+ T cells sorted from blood, sampled in a trial of the OX40 agonist ivuxolimab. The chain combines TRBV5-6 with TRBJ2-5, with TRBD2 matching over 9 bases. The CDR3 DNA follows: TGTGCCAGCAGCTTGGTTTCTTTAGCGGGAGAAGAGACCCAGTACTTC. This encodes CASSLVSLAGEETQYF.